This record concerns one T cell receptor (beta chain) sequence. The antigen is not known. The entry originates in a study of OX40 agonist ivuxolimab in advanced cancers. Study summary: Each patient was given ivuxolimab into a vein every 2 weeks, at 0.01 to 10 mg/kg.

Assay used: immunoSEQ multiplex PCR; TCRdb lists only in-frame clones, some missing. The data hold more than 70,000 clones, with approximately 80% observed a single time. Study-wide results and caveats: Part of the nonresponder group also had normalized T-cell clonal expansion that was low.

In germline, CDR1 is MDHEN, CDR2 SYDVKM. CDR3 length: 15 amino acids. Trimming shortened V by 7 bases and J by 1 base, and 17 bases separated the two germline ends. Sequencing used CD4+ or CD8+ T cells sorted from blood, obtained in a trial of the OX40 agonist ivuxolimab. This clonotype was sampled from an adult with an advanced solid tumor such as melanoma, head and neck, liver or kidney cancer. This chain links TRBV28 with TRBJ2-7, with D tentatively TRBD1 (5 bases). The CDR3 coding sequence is TGTGCCAGCACCAGGTGGGGCAGCATTTCCTACGAGCAGTACTTC. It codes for CASTRWGSISYEQYF.